The next 26 T cell receptor beta chains were all read from a single sample in a study of identical twins' blood T cells. Each CDR3 protein is one row after TCRdb ran MiXCR on the 5' RACE reads. The table shows hundreds of thousands of distinct CDR3 sequences, with roughly 31% occurring only once. The sequenced sample consisted of PBMCs. The receptors come from a woman aged 18-49 years in good health.

The V gene is TRBV20-1, the J gene TRBJ2-2, with D perhaps TRBD1 (5 bases). This CDR3 contains 13 residues. V lost 3 bases and J lost 4, with 9 bases in between. Germline V gene lookup returns CDR1 DFQATT and CDR2 SNEGSKA (reference sequence). The CDR3 DNA follows: TGCAGTGCTAGGCCCCAGGGCACCGGGGAGCTGTTTTTT. This gives the protein CSARPQGTGELFF.

This clonotype was seen just once. This chain uses TRBV19 with TRBJ1-2, with unresolved D. Germline CDR1 is LNHDA and CDR2 is SQIVND (reference sequence). The V and J ends lost 1 base and 0 bases respectively, with 9 bases between them. This CDR3 is built from 15 residues. The CDR3 DNA sequence: TGTGCCAGTAGTATAGTCGGCGCAGCTAACTATGGCTACACCTTC. This gives the protein CASSIVGAANYGYTF.

This rearrangement joins TRBV25-1 to TRBJ1-5; D remains ambiguous. The V end lost 8 bases, the J end lost 2 bases, and 16 bases lay between the germline ends. The CDR3 consists of 15 residues. The germline V gene encodes CDR1 MGHDK and CDR2 SYGVNS. CDR3: CASFNVVGRNQPQHF. Written as DNA, the CDR3 is TGTGCCAGCTTCAACGTGGTGGGCCGCAATCAGCCCCAGCATTTT.

In regard to this clonotype: Relative to the germline gene, one junction end is altered; a read error may explain this. The chain joins TRBV5-1 to TRBJ1-1, with a weak D call TRBD1 (6 bases). The CDR3 runs 15 residues. Germline lookup yields CDR1 SGHRS and CDR2 YFSETQ. The CDR3 DNA follows: TGCGCCAGCAGCCCTATCGGACAGATGAACAGTGAAGCTTTCTTT. Translated: CASSPIGQMNSEAFF.

The chain couples TRBV20-1 to TRBJ1-1, with 7 bases aligning to TRBD1. This CDR3 comprises 16 residues. V trimming: 6 bases; J trimming: 1 base; junction bases outside the gene matches: 14. Germline V lookup: CDR1 DFQATT, CDR2 SNEGSKA (reference sequence). CDR3 amino acids: CSADKNPGTANTEAFF. The DNA for the CDR3 is TGCAGTGCAGACAAGAACCCCGGGACAGCGAACACTGAAGCTTTCTTT.

On this clonotype itself: An end of the junction differs from the germline gene, which may be a read error. The gene calls are TRBV12-3 or TRBV12-4 and TRBJ1-2; no definite D call. The CDR3 sequence is 12 residues long. The CDR3 region has the DNA TGTGCCAGCAGTAGCGGAGTCTATGGCTGCACCTTC. It is translated as CASSSGVYGCTF.

In its sample, this clonotype was seen many times. In nucleotides, the CDR3 is TGCAGCGTGGGGGACGGCAATCAGCCCCAGCATTTT. Translated, it gives CSVGDGNQPQHF. The chain joins TRBV29-1 to TRBJ1-5, with D possibly being TRBD1 (5 bases). The CDR3 is 12 residues long. In germline, CDR1 is SQVTM, CDR2 ANQGSEA. Deletions cut 6 bases from V and 2 bases from J, with 8 bases between. Full variable domain (rest looked up from reference TRBV29-1 and TRBJ1-5): SAVISQKPSRDICQRGTSLTIQCQVDSQVTMMFWYRQQPGQSLTLIATANQGSEATYESGFVIDKFPISRPNLTFSTLTVSNMSPEDSSIYLCSVGDGNQPQHFGDGTRLSIL.

CDR3 in DNA: TGTGCCAGCATCACTGGGGGACAACCCTACGAGCAGTACTTC. As protein: CASITGGQPYEQYF. The chain uses TRBV7-9 and TRBJ2-7; D might be TRBD1 (6 bases). V was cut by 7 bases and J by 2 bases, with 15 bases left in between. Per germline, CDR1 SEHNR and CDR2 FQNEAQ (reference sequence). The CDR3 has 14 amino acids. Full variable domain (missing parts from reference TRBV7-9 and TRBJ2-7): DTGVSQNPRHKITKRGQNVTFRCDPISEHNRLYWYRQTLGQGPEFLTYFQNEAQLEKSRLLSDRFSAERPKGSFSTLEIQRTEQGDSAMYLCASITGGQPYEQYFGPGTRLTVT.

Only a few counts were recorded for this clonotype. The chain couples TRBV20-1 to TRBJ2-1; D ambiguous. Germline CDR1 is DFQATT and CDR2 is SNEGSKA (reference sequence). The CDR3 loop spans 14 amino acids. Trimming shortened V by 0 bases and J by 2 bases, and 8 bases separated the two germline ends. The CDR3, as DNA: TGCAGTGCTAGAGACCCGGAAACCTACAATGAGCAGTTCTTC. Translation gives CSARDPETYNEQFF.

This chain uses TRBV7-9 with TRBJ1-1; 8 bases match TRBD1. V shed 5 bases, J shed 6 bases, and the junction held 5 bases outside the gene matches. This CDR3 has 13 residues. CDR1 and CDR2 (germline): SEHNR, FQNEAQ (reference sequence). CDR3 DNA: TGTGCCAGCAGCCCATCGGACAGGGCTGAAGCTTTCTTT. Amino acid sequence: CASSPSDRAEAFF.

The gene calls are TRBV7-2 and TRBJ2-5, with TRBD2 matching over 8 bases. The germline gives CDR1 SGHTA, CDR2 FQGNSA. Trimming removed 5 bases from V and 5 bases from J; junction bases left unmatched: 7. The CDR3 runs to 14 residues. The CDR3 region is CASSTRTSSETQYF. CDR3 nucleotide sequence: TGTGCCAGCAGCACAAGGACTAGCAGCGAGACCCAGTACTTC.

The sample holds many counts of this clonotype. This chain joins TRBV6-6 and TRBJ1-4; TRBD1 is a possible D gene (5 bases). The germline V gene has CDR1 MNHNY and CDR2 SVGAGI (reference sequence). Trimming shortened V by 4 bases and J by 8 bases, and 14 bases separated the two germline ends. CDR3 length equals 14 residues. The CDR3: CASSLQGEPEKLFF. As DNA, the CDR3 is TGTGCCAGCAGTTTGCAAGGGGAACCAGAAAAACTGTTTTTT.

The rearrangement uses TRBV20-1 and TRBJ2-2; unclear D gene. Trimming stripped 3 bases from V and 1 base from J, with 3 bases between. The CDR3 totals 12 residues. Germline assignment: CDR1 DFQATT and CDR2 SNEGSKA (reference sequence). As DNA, the CDR3 is TGCAGTGCTAGTCAGAACACCGGGGAGCTGTTTTTT. Translated, it gives CSASQNTGELFF.

The chain links TRBV5-6 to TRBJ1-4; D is undetermined. Germline V gene lookup returns CDR1 SGHDT and CDR2 YYEEEE. The CDR3 totals 15 residues. Trimming removed 2 bases from V and 8 bases from J, with 16 bases in between. The CDR3 nucleotides read TGTGCCAGCAGCTTTTTCCTCACCCGCGGGGAAAAACTGTTTTTT. It translates to CASSFFLTRGEKLFF.

A few counts support this clonotype. The chain's CDR3 is CASKVLLDEQFF. CDR3 DNA sequence: TGTGCCAGCAAGGTACTTTTGGATGAGCAGTTCTTC. V and J are TRBV2 and TRBJ2-1; D call uncertain. CDR3 length: 12 amino acids. Trimming removed 7 bases at V and 8 bases at J, with 12 bases between. The germline V gene has CDR1 SNHLY and CDR2 FYNNEI.

This clonotype has at least ten counts. V usage is TRBV20-1 and J usage is TRBJ1-2; 8 nucleotides agree with TRBD1. V dropped 6 bases and J dropped 3; count of bases not matched to a gene: 6. The CDR3 length is 13 residues. In germline, CDR1 is DFQATT, CDR2 SNEGSKA (reference sequence). CDR3 in amino acids: CSAPGTGHYGYTF. CDR3 DNA: TGCAGTGCACCCGGGACAGGCCACTATGGCTACACCTTC.

This chain links TRBV7-9 with TRBJ2-1, with 8 bases identical to TRBD2. The CDR3 runs to 16 residues. V lost 5 bases to trimming and J lost 9 bases; unmatched junction nucleotides: 15. Germline CDR1 SEHNR, CDR2 FQNEAQ (reference sequence). The CDR3: CASSILAAVSPGEQFF. As DNA, the CDR3 is TGTGCCAGCAGCATACTAGCGGCAGTCTCCCCGGGTGAGCAGTTCTTC.

The V call is TRBV9, the J call TRBJ1-1; unclear D gene. Trimming took off 4 bases at V and 0 bases at J, with 13 bases between the two ends. The CDR3 runs to 15 residues. Germline CDR1 reads SGDLS; CDR2 reads YYNGEE. The CDR3 loop reads CASSPSRGLNTEAFF. The CDR3 DNA reads TGTGCCAGCAGCCCCTCGCGGGGTTTGAACACTGAAGCTTTCTTT.

At least ten counts were recorded for this clonotype. The chain joins TRBV20-1 to TRBJ1-5, with 9 positions matching TRBD1. Germline assignment: CDR1 DFQATT and CDR2 SNEGSKA (reference sequence). After removal of 5 bases from V and 4 bases from J, the junction contained 12 bases not matched to a gene. This CDR3 comprises 16 residues. The CDR3 DNA reads as TGCAGTGCTTCTCCTCGCGGGACAGGGATAAATCAGCCCCAGCATTTT. This gives the protein CSASPRGTGINQPQHF.

As for this clonotype: Relative to the germline gene, one junction end is altered; a read error may explain this. The chain recombines TRBV7-2 with TRBJ2-2; D may correspond to TRBD1 or TRBD2 (5 bases each). The CDR3 has 16 residues. Germline V CDR1 and CDR2: SGHTA, FQGNSA. CDR3: CAGSGSPGMNTGELFF. CDR3 in DNA: TGTGCCGGCAGCGGAAGCCCAGGGATGAACACCGGGGAGCTGTTTTTT.

The rearrangement links TRBV19 to TRBJ1-2, with D uncertain. Deletions cut 3 bases from V and 7 bases from J, with 15 bases between. Germline V CDR1 and CDR2: LNHDA, SQIVND (reference sequence). The CDR3 runs 14 residues. The CDR3 is CASSILGGARGYTF. The DNA for the CDR3 is TGTGCCAGTAGTATCCTAGGCGGCGCGCGTGGCTACACCTTC.

This chain links TRBV29-1 with TRBJ2-1; no clear D gene. Germline values: CDR1 SQVTM, CDR2 ANQGSEA. V lost 6 bases and J lost 0, with 3 bases in between. This CDR3 is built from 11 residues. CDR3 sequence reads: CSVGSYNEQFF. DNA for the CDR3: TGCAGCGTAGGCTCCTACAATGAGCAGTTCTTC.

This clonotype showed up many times. The V and J genes are TRBV4-3 and TRBJ2-2; perhaps D is TRBD1 or TRBD2 (5 bases each). The CDR3 covers 15 residues. The germline V gene encodes CDR1 LGHNA and CDR2 YSLEER. The V and J ends lost 1 base and 6 bases respectively, with 12 bases between them. The CDR3 region is CASSQGFGAPGELFF. Here the CDR3 DNA reads TGCGCCAGCAGCCAAGGCTTCGGGGCACCCGGGGAGCTGTTTTTT.

This clonotype occurred a few times. This rearrangement joins TRBV5-1 to TRBJ1-1; the D is unclear. Germline V lookup: CDR1 SGHRS, CDR2 YFSETQ. The CDR3 extends over 14 amino acids. V was clipped by 0 bases and J by 3 bases, with 9 bases between them. CDR3 loop: CASSLGPEDTEAFF. CDR3 sequence (DNA): TGCGCCAGCAGCTTGGGTCCAGAGGACACTGAAGCTTTCTTT.

The V gene is TRBV5-1, the J gene TRBJ2-3; D unclear. V was shortened by 4 bases and J by 4 bases, with 10 bases between the two germline ends. The V gene's germline CDR1 is SGHRS and CDR2 YFSETQ. The CDR3 is 13 amino acids. The chain's CDR3 is CASSRTNPDTQYF. CDR3 nucleotides: TGCGCCAGCAGCCGGACGAATCCAGATACGCAGTATTTT. Full variable domain (remainder filled in from reference TRBV5-1 and TRBJ2-3): KAGVTQTPRYLIKTRGQQVTLSCSPISGHRSVSWYQQTPGQGLQFLFEYFSETQRNKGNFPGRFSGRQFSNSRSEMNVSTLELGDSALYLCASSRTNPDTQYFGPGTRLTVL.

This clonotype was found a few times. The chain links TRBV2 to TRBJ2-2; 8 positions agree with TRBD1. Germline V gene data show CDR1 as SNHLY and CDR2 as FYNNEI. V gave up 4 bases and J gave up 4 bases; unmatched junction bases: 5. The CDR3 has 15 amino acids. The CDR3 region is CASSGQGASTGELFF. The CDR3 nucleotides read TGTGCCAGCAGTGGGCAGGGGGCGTCCACCGGGGAGCTGTTTTTT. The full variable domain, completed using reference TRBV2 and TRBJ2-2, is EPEVTQTPSHQVTQMGQEVILRCVPISNHLYFYWYRQILGQKVEFLVSFYNNEISEKSEIFDDQFSVERPDGSNFTLKIRSTKLEDSAMYFCASSGQGASTGELFFGEGSRLTVL.